Here is one T cell receptor (beta chain) with its context. The junction departs from germline at one end; a sequencing error may be responsible. The record originates from a study of blood T cell repertoires in COVID-19. About the study: Sources were T cells, B-cell-depleted T cells, or PBMCs; the material itself was cDNA or gDNA.

Germline CDR1 and CDR2: LNHDA and SQIVND (reference sequence). The CDR3 totals 19 residues. Measured with immunoSEQ multiplex PCR; TCRdb has only the in-frame clones, and not every one. The sample includes roughly 160,000 clones, 80% to 90% seen only once; the top ten take roughly 1%. V usage is TRBV19 and J usage is TRBJ2-4; weak D call: TRBD2 (7 bases). This receptor was identified in a man aged 40-49 years with acute or convalescent COVID-19. The source material was peripheral blood. In DNA, the CDR3 is TGTGCCAGTAGTATAGAGACTAGCCAGTCCAAAGGGGGAAAAAGCATTCAGTACTTC. Residues: CASSIETSQSKGGKSIQYF.